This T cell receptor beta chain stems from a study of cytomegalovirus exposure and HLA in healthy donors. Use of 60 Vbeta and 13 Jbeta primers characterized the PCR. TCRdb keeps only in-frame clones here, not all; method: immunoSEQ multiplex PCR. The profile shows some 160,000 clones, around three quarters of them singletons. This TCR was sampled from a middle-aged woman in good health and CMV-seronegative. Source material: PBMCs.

Written as DNA, the CDR3 is TGTGCCAGCAGTCCTAGCGGGACCTACGAGCAGTACTTC. Amino acids: CASSPSGTYEQYF. The rearrangement joins TRBV27 to TRBJ2-7; the match to TRBD2 covers 9 bases. Germline CDR1 is MNHEY and CDR2 is SMNVEV (reference sequence). The V segment lost 5 bases and the J segment 2 bases; nucleotides outside the gene matches: 1. The CDR3 contains 13 residues.